The source of this T cell receptor beta chain is a study of CXCR3-negative and CXCR3-positive naive CD8 T cells. General study results and limits: Naive CXCR3-negative cells resembled naive CXCR3-positive cells in TRBV-TRBJ usage; memory cells differed. Naive subsets expressed similar surface CD5; TRB CDR3 features served to infer TCR strength.

All TRB cDNA libraries came from 5' RACE performed with UMI labels. TCRdb reprocessed the 5' RACE reads and reports one entry per CDR3 protein, with no DNA. The sample includes some 22,000 distinct CDR3 sequences. In regard to this clonotype: Antigen unknown.

With some 300,000 cells each, the CD8+ T cell subsets were individually sorted in triplicate. This clonotype was obtained from a human donor in good health. Some clones in this sample may be carry-over from other donors' samples. Material: memory CD8+ T cells from blood.

The CDR3 region is CSVEKPGPRAYEQYF. This chain uses TRBV29-1 with TRBJ2-7; TCRdb indicates TRBD1, and absent DNA this call remains unverified. The length of the CDR3 is 15 residues. Looked up from germline, CDR1 is SQVTM and CDR2 is ANQGSEA.